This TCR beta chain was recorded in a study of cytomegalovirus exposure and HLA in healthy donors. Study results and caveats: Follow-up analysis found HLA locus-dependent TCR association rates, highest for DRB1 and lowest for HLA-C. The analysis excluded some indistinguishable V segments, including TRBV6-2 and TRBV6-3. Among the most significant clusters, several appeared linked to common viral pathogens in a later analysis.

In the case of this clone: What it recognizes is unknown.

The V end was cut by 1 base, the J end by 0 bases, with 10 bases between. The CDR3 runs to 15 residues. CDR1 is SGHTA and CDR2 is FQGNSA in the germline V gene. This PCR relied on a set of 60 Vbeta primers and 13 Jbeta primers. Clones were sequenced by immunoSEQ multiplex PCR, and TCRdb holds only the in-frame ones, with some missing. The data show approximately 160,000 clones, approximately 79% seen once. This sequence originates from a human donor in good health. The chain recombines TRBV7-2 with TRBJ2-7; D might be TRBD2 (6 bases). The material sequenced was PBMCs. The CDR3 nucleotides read TGTGCCAGCAGCTTAGTAACGGGAGCCTCCTACGAGCAGTACTTC. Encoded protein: CASSLVTGASYEQYF.